The present T cell receptor beta chain was sequenced within a study of T cells expressing NK-cell markers. Whole-study context: According to the study, TCR beta repertoires originated from sorted CD3+CD56+NKG2C+, CD3+CD56+NKG2C- and CD3+CD56-NKG2C+ T cells. One of eight sequenced donors was HCMV-seronegative; the other seven were seropositive. Points from the study as a whole: Topping the CD3+CD56-NKG2C+ fraction as well were these clonotypes, in several donors. As a fraction of CD8+ T cells, dominant NKG2C+ clonotypes reached about 1.0-7.0% in six donors.

Turning to this clonotype: Its antigen is not identified.

TCRdb re-called the 5' RACE reads; every CDR3 protein appears as one record, without DNA. The repertoire table contains under 500,000 distinct CDR3 sequences. Germline V gives CDR1 MGHRA, CDR2 YSYEKL. The CDR3 runs 17 residues. This TCR was recovered from a woman between 18 and 75 years old in good health. The sample was blood T cells: a sorted CD56 or NKG2C T cell subset, CD4+ or CD8+ T cells, or bulk PBMC T cells (not recorded which). The genes are TRBV4-1 and TRBJ2-6. CDR3 in amino acids: CASSQEGSGSGANVLTF.